One and the same sample provided the 20 T cell receptor beta chains below, sequenced in a study of breast tumors, draining lymph nodes, adjacent tissues. The lymph nodes were axillary draining lymph nodes from breast cancer patients. TCRdb processed the multiplex PCR reads anew with MiXCR; each CDR3 protein has one entry. Here the sample spans about 180,000 distinct CDR3 sequences, 30% to 35% being singletons. What was sequenced was axillary lymph node tissue. Every receptor here comes from a female donor with breast cancer. Some clones in this sample may be carry-over from other donors' samples.

This clonotype was observed a few times. The conserved final phenylalanine or tryptophan is absent from the CDR3, which likely points to a read error. The limits of the CDR3 on the DNA are not certain, so only TCRdb's listed CDR3 is given. The chain is built from TRBV13 and TRBJ2-6; the table's D call of TRBD1 was not tested on the DNA. CDR1 is PRHDT and CDR2 is FYEKMQ in the germline V gene (reference sequence). Termini included, the CDR3 measures 11 amino acids. This CDR3 reads CASSEEGVGTS.

This sequence joins TRBV28 and TRBJ2-7; tentatively, D is TRBD2 (6 bases). Germline V CDR1 and CDR2: MDHEN, SYDVKM. CDR3 length: 13 amino acids. The germline V and J ends were trimmed by 4 bases and 2 bases, with 9 bases remaining between them. In DNA, the CDR3 is TGTGCCAGCAGTTGGGACTCAGCCTACGAGCAGTACTTC. The encoded protein is CASSWDSAYEQYF.

The table lists this clonotype with many counts. The gene calls are TRBV12-3 or TRBV12-4 and TRBJ2-3; TRBD2 aligns across 9 bases. The trim removed 6 bases at V and 7 bases at J, leaving 8 bases unmatched. The CDR3 spans 14 residues. The DNA of the CDR3 is TGTGCCAGCAGCATCTCTGCGGGAGGGAATACGCAGTATTTT. It is translated as CASSISAGGNTQYF.

The rearrangement uses TRBV15 and TRBJ2-3; 7 bases match TRBD1. This CDR3 comprises 15 residues. The germline V gene has CDR1 LNHNV and CDR2 YYDKDF (reference sequence). V gave up 8 bases and J gave up 6 bases; unmatched junction bases: 14. CDR3 residues: CATGPDRSRRDTQYF. Here the CDR3 DNA reads TGTGCCACCGGCCCGGACAGGTCCCGTAGGGATACGCAGTATTTT.

This clonotype has at least ten counts. The chain carries TRBV5-1 and TRBJ1-3; perhaps TRBD1 as D (5 bases). Germline V gene data show CDR1 as SGHRS and CDR2 as YFSETQ. The CDR3 covers 16 residues. V lost 4 bases and J 0 bases, leaving 14 bases between the germline ends. The CDR3 nucleotides are TGCGCCAGCAGCACCCTGGGACCGGACTCTGGAAACACCATATATTTT. It translates to CASSTLGPDSGNTIYF.

This clonotype has a count of ten or more. This chain links TRBV20-1 with TRBJ2-7; tentatively, D is TRBD2 (5 bases). Germline V gene lookup returns CDR1 DFQATT and CDR2 SNEGSKA (reference sequence). Trimming removed 5 bases at V and 1 base at J, with 18 bases between. The CDR3 contains 15 residues. Written as DNA, the CDR3 is TGCAGTGCTCCCCAAGCCGGGATTGGGTCCTACGAGCAGTACTTC. Translating it yields CSAPQAGIGSYEQYF.

This clonotype was found a few times. A much bigger clone sits one base away, suggesting this may be a read error. The CDR3 sequence: CASSPSSGRGNTGELFF. The CDR3 DNA is TGTGCCAGCAGTCCTTCTAGCGGGAGAGGGAACACCGGGGAGCTGTTTTTT. V and J are TRBV6-6 and TRBJ2-2, with TRBD2 matching over 10 bases. The length of the CDR3 is 17 residues. From germline, CDR1 is MNHNY and CDR2 SVGAGI (reference sequence). The V gene end was trimmed by 5 bases and the J gene end by 1 base; junction bases not matched to a gene: 7.

There are many counts of this clonotype. CDR3 sequence: CSASRLPSSDTQYF. The CDR3 DNA reads TGCAGTGCTAGTAGACTGCCATCTTCAGATACGCAGTATTTT. V gene TRBV20-1 combines with J gene TRBJ2-3; D is undetermined. The germline V gene has CDR1 DFQATT and CDR2 SNEGSKA (reference sequence). This CDR3 contains 14 residues. V was trimmed by 3 bases and J by 4 bases, leaving 14 bases between them.

As concerns this clonotype: Given a much more abundant clone one base away, this may be a read error. The chain employs TRBV2 and TRBJ2-1; 8 nucleotides line up with TRBD2. In germline, CDR1 is SNHLY, CDR2 FYNNEI. The CDR3 totals 15 residues. The CDR3 DNA sequence: TGTGCCAGCAGTGTTTTCCAGCGGGAGTCCTATGAGCAGGTCTTC. Amino acid sequence: CASSVFQRESYEQVF.

This clonotype was found many times. The chain joins TRBV7-8 to TRBJ2-5; D tentatively fits TRBD1 or TRBD2 (6 bases each). There are 15 residues in the CDR3. Germline V gene lookup returns CDR1 SGHVS and CDR2 FQNEAQ. V was trimmed by 3 bases and J by 2 bases, leaving 13 bases between them. In DNA, the CDR3 is TGTGCCAGCAGCTTGCGGGACACCCGTCAAGAGACCCAGTACTTC. This encodes CASSLRDTRQETQYF.

This clonotype was detected only a few times. This rearrangement joins TRBV9 to TRBJ1-1, with a tentative D call TRBD1 (5 bases). Germline V lookup: CDR1 SGDLS, CDR2 YYNGEE. The CDR3 length is 14 residues. V gave up 0 bases and J gave up 2 bases, with 8 bases separating them. The CDR3: CASSVVQGNTEAFF. DNA of the CDR3: TGTGCCAGCAGCGTAGTGCAGGGAAACACTGAAGCTTTCTTT.

This rearrangement joins TRBV29-1 to TRBJ2-1; D unresolved. CDR3 length equals 14 residues. Trimming pared 7 bases from V and 8 bases from J, leaving 21 bases between. Germline-derived CDR1 and CDR2 are SQVTM and ANQGSEA. CDR3 nucleotides: TGCAGCGCCCGCCTTCCCAGGAACAATGATGAGCAGTTCTTC. It translates to CSARLPRNNDEQFF.

There are many counts of this clonotype. The chain couples TRBV2 to TRBJ2-7; 8 bases line up with TRBD2. CDR1 is SNHLY and CDR2 is FYNNEI in the germline V gene. V lost 8 bases, J lost 2 bases, and 11 bases stayed unmatched. This CDR3 has 15 residues. The CDR3 loop reads CASGSRREVPYEQYF. CDR3 coding DNA: TGTGCCAGCGGGAGTAGGCGGGAGGTTCCCTACGAGCAGTACTTC.

V usage is TRBV20-1 and J usage is TRBJ2-7; 11 nucleotides agree with TRBD2. With V trimmed by 5 bases and J by 4 bases, 4 bases remained unmatched. Germline CDR1 DFQATT, CDR2 SNEGSKA (reference sequence). This CDR3 has 13 amino acids. CDR3 nucleotide sequence: TGCAGTGCTGCCCGACTAGCGGGGTACGAGCAGTACTTC. Its protein product is CSAARLAGYEQYF.

Ten or more counts support this clonotype. The chain employs TRBV14 and TRBJ2-5, with D tentatively TRBD1 (5 bases). The CDR3 sequence is 13 residues long. CDR1 SGHDN and CDR2 FVKESK come from the germline V gene. V dropped 4 bases and J dropped 3 bases, with 9 bases sitting between them. The CDR3 bases are TGTGCCAGCAGCCCCTTGACAGAAGAGACCCAGTACTTC. Translating it yields CASSPLTEETQYF.

This clonotype occurred once. This chain links TRBV10-3 with TRBJ2-2, with D maybe TRBD2 (6 bases). The CDR3 is made up of 17 amino acids. The germline gives CDR1 ENHRY, CDR2 SYGVKD. V was cut by 4 bases and J by 0 bases, with 15 bases left in between. The CDR3: CAISAVEAGSNTGELFF. Here the CDR3 DNA reads TGTGCCATCAGTGCGGTCGAGGCGGGATCGAACACCGGGGAGCTGTTTTTT.

This clonotype was detected ten times or more. This chain uses TRBV9 with TRBJ2-7, with 11 positions matching TRBD2. The germline V gene has CDR1 SGDLS and CDR2 YYNGEE. With V trimmed by 3 bases and J by 1 base, 12 bases remained unmatched. The CDR3 spans 18 residues. This CDR3 reads CASSEGRGTSGNSYEQYF. CDR3 in DNA: TGTGCCAGCAGCGAAGGGCGGGGGACTAGCGGCAATTCCTACGAGCAGTACTTC.

The rearrangement uses TRBV7-3 and TRBJ1-1, with D tentatively TRBD1 (5 bases). Germline assignment: CDR1 SGHTA and CDR2 FQGTGA. The V gene lost 5 bases and the J gene lost 0 bases, with 13 bases spanning the gap. The CDR3 has 15 residues. The DNA for the CDR3 is TGTGCCAGCAGCCCAGGGCCAGGTTTGAACACTGAAGCTTTCTTT. Translated, it gives CASSPGPGLNTEAFF. The full variable domain, its missing parts supplied by reference TRBV7-3 and TRBJ1-1, is GAGVSQTPSNKVTEKGKYVELRCDPISGHTALYWYRQSLGQGPEFLIYFQGTGAADDSGLPNDRFFAVRPEGSVSTLKIQRTERGDSAVYLCASSPGPGLNTEAFFGQGTRLTVV.

The genes are TRBV10-3 and TRBJ2-7; 9 positions match TRBD1. Unmatched junction bases numbered 15, after V lost 10 bases and J lost 5 bases. Germline CDR1 is ENHRY and CDR2 is SYGVKD. The CDR3 spans 15 residues. The CDR3 protein is CATSYGTGRWNEQYF. The CDR3 DNA reads TGTGCCACTAGCTACGGGACAGGGCGATGGAACGAGCAGTACTTC.

This clonotype was seen at least ten times. The chain has TRBV20-1 and TRBJ2-3, with D perhaps being TRBD1 or TRBD2 (5 bases each). Germline lookup yields CDR1 DFQATT and CDR2 SNEGSKA (reference sequence). The V gene lost 3 bases and the J gene lost 5 bases, with 21 bases spanning the gap. The CDR3 is made up of 16 amino acids. CDR3: CSARIGRDAVGDTQYF. DNA of the CDR3: TGCAGTGCTAGGATCGGTCGGGACGCTGTAGGAGATACGCAGTATTTT.